One sample yielded the 7 T cell receptor beta chains listed below, sequenced in a study of response to subunit inactivated influenza vaccine. One entry per CDR3 protein, called by TCRdb with MiXCR from the RT-PCR reads. This sample carries roughly 570,000 distinct CDR3 sequences, 13% of them seen once, and the ten largest clones take about 12%. The sample was PBMCs from blood, taken roughly 48 days after vaccination. The receptor source for this set is a man aged 50-59 years who received an inactivated influenza vaccine.

This clonotype was observed a handful of times. The V gene is TRBV30, the J gene TRBJ2-5; possible D gene TRBD1, 6 bases. CDR1 GTSNPN and CDR2 SVGIG come from the germline V gene (reference sequence). The V end lost 2 bases, the J end lost 13 bases, and 14 bases lay between the germline ends. The CDR3 runs 11 residues. Here the CDR3 DNA reads TGTGCCTGGAGTAGGGACACCTCCCCGTACTTC. This translates into CAWSRDTSPYF.

The chain links TRBV7-3 to TRBJ2-3; D remains ambiguous. Trimming cost V 3 bases and J 3 bases, with 13 bases left between them. The V gene's germline CDR1 is SGHTA and CDR2 FQGTGA. The length of the CDR3 is 15 residues. The CDR3 protein is CASSLSGSVTDTQYF. As DNA, the CDR3 is TGTGCCAGCAGCTTGTCCGGTTCTGTGACAGATACGCAGTATTTT.

Only a few counts were recorded for this clonotype. This chain links TRBV5-1 with TRBJ2-2; 10 nucleotides agree with TRBD2. V dropped 2 bases and J dropped 5; count of bases not matched to a gene: 6. Looked up from germline, CDR1 is SGHRS and CDR2 is YFSETQ. This CDR3 is 16 amino acids long. The CDR3: CASSFASGGMTGELFF. Here the CDR3 DNA reads TGCGCCAGCAGCTTTGCTAGCGGGGGTATGACCGGGGAGCTGTTTTTT.

The gene calls are TRBV9 and TRBJ2-1; 7 bases are shared with TRBD2. The length of the CDR3 is 16 residues. Germline loops: CDR1 SGDLS, CDR2 YYNGEE. J was trimmed by 0 bases and V by 4 bases; bases with no gene match: 7. The CDR3 loop is CASSPSGASSYNEQFF. The CDR3 nucleotides read TGTGCCAGCAGCCCAAGCGGGGCGAGCTCCTACAATGAGCAGTTCTTC.

CDR3 bases: TGTGCCAGCAGCAATCACCCCCAGGGATCTCAGCCCCAGCATTTT. Its protein product is CASSNHPQGSQPQHF. The chain uses TRBV7-9 and TRBJ1-5, with D perhaps TRBD1 (5 bases). CDR3 size: 15 residues. Per germline, CDR1 SEHNR and CDR2 FQNEAQ (reference sequence). V was shortened by 5 bases and J by 6 bases, with 17 bases between the two germline ends.

This clonotype was seen a handful of times. The chain is built from TRBV4-3 and TRBJ2-7, with D unclear. V lost 3 bases, J lost 4 bases, and 10 bases lay in between. Germline V gene sequence: CDR1 LGHNA, CDR2 YSLEER. The length of the CDR3 is 13 residues. Here the CDR3 DNA reads TGCGCCAGCAGCCAGGCCCTGGGGTACGAGCAGTACTTC. It yields the protein CASSQALGYEQYF.

This clonotype was counted between two and nine times. This chain uses TRBV4-3 with TRBJ1-5; TRBD1 matches 7 bases. Germline V gene sequence: CDR1 LGHNA, CDR2 YSLEER. The CDR3 spans 15 residues. The V and J ends lost 1 base and 5 bases, in that order; junction bases with no gene match: 5. For the CDR3, the DNA is TGCGCCAGCAGCCAAGGGGTGGACAGGTATCAGCCCCAGCATTTT. Translated, it gives CASSQGVDRYQPQHF.